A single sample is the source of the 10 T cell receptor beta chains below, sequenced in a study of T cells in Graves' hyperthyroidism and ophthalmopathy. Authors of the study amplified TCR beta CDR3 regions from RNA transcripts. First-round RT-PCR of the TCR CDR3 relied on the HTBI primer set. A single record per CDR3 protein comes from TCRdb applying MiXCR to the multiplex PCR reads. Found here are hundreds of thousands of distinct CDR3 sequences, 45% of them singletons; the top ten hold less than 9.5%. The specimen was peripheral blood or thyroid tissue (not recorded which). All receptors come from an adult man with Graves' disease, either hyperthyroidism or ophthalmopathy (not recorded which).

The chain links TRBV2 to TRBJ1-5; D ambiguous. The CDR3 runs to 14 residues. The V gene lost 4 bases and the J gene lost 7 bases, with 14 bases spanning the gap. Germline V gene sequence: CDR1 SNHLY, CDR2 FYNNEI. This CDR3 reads CASSAASGVQPQHF. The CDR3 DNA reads TGTGCCAGCAGTGCCGCGTCAGGCGTGCAGCCCCAGCATTTT.

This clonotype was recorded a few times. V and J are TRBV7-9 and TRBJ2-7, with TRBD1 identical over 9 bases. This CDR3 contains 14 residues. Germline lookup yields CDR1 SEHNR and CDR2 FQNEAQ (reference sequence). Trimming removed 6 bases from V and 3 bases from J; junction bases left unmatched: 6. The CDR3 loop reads CASSGVGQGYEQYF. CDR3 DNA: TGTGCCAGCAGTGGGGTGGGACAGGGCTACGAGCAGTACTTC.

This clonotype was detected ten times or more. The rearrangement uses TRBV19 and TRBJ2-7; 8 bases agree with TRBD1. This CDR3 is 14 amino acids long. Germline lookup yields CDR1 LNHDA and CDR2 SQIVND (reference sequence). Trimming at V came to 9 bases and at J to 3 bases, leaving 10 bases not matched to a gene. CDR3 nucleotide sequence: TGTGCCAGCAGCATCGGGACAGGTGACTACGAGCAGTACTTC. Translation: CASSIGTGDYEQYF.

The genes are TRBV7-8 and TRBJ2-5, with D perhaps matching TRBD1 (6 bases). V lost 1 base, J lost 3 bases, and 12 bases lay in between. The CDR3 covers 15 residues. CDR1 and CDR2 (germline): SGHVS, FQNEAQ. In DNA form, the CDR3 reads TGTGCCAGCAGCTTAGGGGGGCTTAGGGAAGAGACCCAGTACTTC. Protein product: CASSLGGLREETQYF.

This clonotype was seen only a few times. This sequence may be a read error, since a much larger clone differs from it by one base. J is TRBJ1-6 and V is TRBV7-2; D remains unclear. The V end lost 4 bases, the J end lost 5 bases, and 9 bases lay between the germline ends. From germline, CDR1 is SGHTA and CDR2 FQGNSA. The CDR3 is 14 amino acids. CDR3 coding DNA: TGTGCCAGCAGCTCGGGATCTAATAATTCACCCCTCCACTTT. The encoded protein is CASSSGSNNSPLHF.

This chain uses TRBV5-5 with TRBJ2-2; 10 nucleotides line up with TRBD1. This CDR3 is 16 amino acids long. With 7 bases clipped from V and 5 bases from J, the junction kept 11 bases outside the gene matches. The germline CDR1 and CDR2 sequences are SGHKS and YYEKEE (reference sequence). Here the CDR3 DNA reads TGTGCCAGCGCGACCGGGACAGGGGCAGGTACCGGGGAGCTGTTTTTT. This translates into CASATGTGAGTGELFF.

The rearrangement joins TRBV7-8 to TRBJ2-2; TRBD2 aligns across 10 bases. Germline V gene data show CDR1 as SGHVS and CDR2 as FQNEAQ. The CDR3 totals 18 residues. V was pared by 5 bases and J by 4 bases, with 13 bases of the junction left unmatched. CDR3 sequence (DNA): TGTGCCAGCAGCGGAGAACGGCTAGCGGGAGTGCTCACCGGGGAGCTGTTTTTT. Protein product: CASSGERLAGVLTGELFF. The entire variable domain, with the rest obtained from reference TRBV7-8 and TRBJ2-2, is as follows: GAGVSQSPRYKVAKRGQDVALRCDPISGHVSLFWYQQALGQGPEFLTYFQNEAQLDKSGLPSDRFFAERPEGSVSTLKIQRTQQEDSAVYLCASSGERLAGVLTGELFFGEGSRLTVL.

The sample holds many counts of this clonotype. The chain's CDR3 is CASSNGPSPLHF. The CDR3 DNA sequence: TGTGCCAGCAGTAACGGACCTTCACCCCTCCACTTT. The chain joins TRBV25-1 to TRBJ1-6; D gene unclear. Germline V gene sequence: CDR1 MGHDK, CDR2 SYGVNS. V was pared by 5 bases and J by 9 bases, with 8 bases between. The CDR3 is 12 residues long.

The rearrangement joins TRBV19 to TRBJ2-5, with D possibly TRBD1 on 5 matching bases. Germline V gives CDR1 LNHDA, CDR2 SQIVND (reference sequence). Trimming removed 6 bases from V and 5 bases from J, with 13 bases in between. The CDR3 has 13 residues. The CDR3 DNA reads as TGTGCCAGTAGCAACGGGCCAGGGGAGACCCAGTACTTC. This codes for CASSNGPGETQYF.

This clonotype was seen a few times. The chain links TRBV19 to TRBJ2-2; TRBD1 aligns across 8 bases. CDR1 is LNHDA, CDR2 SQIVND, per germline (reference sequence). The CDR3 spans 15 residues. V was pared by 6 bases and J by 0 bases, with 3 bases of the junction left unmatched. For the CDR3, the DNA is TGTGCCAGTAGCGCGACAGGGGCGAACACCGGGGAGCTGTTTTTT. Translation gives CASSATGANTGELFF.